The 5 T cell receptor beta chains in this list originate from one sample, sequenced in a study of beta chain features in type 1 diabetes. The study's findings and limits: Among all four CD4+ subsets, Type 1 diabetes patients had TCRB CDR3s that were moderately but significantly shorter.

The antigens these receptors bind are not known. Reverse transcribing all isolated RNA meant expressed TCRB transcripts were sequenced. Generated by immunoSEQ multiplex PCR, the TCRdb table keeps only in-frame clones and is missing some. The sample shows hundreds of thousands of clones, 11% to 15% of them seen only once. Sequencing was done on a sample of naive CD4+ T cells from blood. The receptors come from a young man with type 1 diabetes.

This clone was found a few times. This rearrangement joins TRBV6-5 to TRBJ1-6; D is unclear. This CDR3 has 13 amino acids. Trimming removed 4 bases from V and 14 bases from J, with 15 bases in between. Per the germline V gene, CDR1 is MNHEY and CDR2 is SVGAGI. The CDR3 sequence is CASSSDGSVALHF. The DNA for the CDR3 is TGTGCCAGCAGTTCCGACGGGTCTGTGGCCCTCCACTTT.

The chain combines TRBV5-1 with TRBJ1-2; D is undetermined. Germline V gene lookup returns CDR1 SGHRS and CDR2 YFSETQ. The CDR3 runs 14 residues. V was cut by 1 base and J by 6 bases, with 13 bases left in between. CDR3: CASSLRTDSHGYTF. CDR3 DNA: TGCGCCAGCAGCTTGCGAACCGACTCCCATGGCTACACCTTC.

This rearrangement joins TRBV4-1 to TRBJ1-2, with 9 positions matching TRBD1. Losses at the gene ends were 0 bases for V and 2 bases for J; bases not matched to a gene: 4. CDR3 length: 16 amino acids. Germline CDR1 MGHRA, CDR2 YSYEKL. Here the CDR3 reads CASSQDPGQGNYGYTF. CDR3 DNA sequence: TGCGCCAGCAGCCAAGATCCCGGACAGGGGAACTATGGCTACACCTTC.

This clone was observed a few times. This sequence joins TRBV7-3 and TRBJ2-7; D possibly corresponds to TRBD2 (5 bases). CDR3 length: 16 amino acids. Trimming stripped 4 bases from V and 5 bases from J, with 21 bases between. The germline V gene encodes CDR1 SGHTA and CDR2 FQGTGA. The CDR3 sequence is CASSSRQRRRRDEQYF. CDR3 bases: TGTGCCAGCAGCTCCCGCCAGAGGAGGCGTCGGGACGAGCAGTACTTC.

The CDR3 DNA is TGTGCCAGCAGCGTAGGTGGTAGCGGGGGTCAGACCACAGATACGCAGTATTTT. The encoded protein is CASSVGGSGGQTTDTQYF. The genes are TRBV9 and TRBJ2-3, with TRBD2 matching over 9 bases. The trim removed 0 bases at V and 2 bases at J, leaving 10 bases unmatched. Germline V gives CDR1 SGDLS, CDR2 YYNGEE. CDR3 length: 18 amino acids.